One and the same sample provided the 10 T cell receptor beta chains below, sequenced in a study of regulatory T cells in long-lasting Graves disease. Time point in this sample: persistent/refractory GD, antithyroid drugs over 5 years with positive TRAb. There was RNA extracted from PBMCs, and the TCR library was made from it. Arm-PCR of CDR3 regions and iRepertoire HTBI primers were used to build TCR beta libraries. TCRdb re-called the multiplex PCR reads through MiXCR, storing one row per CDR3 protein. This table has a few hundred thousand distinct CDR3 sequences, about 20% appearing once. The sample consisted of peripheral blood mononuclear cells (PBMCs), taken when the disease was refractory, from a patient treated with antithyroid drugs. The receptors come from a female donor with Graves disease.

This clonotype was detected only a few times. V and J are TRBV6-1 and TRBJ2-7; 8 bases align to TRBD2. Germline lookup yields CDR1 MNHNS and CDR2 SASEGT. CDR3 length: 14 residues. J lost 7 bases, V lost 6 bases, and 11 bases had no gene match. The CDR3 DNA reads TGTGCCAGCAGCAGAGCCGGGACTAGGGGGGAGCAGTACTTC. Translating it yields CASSRAGTRGEQYF.

This clonotype was observed at least ten times. This rearrangement joins TRBV7-9 to TRBJ1-6, with unresolved D. Trimming removed 4 bases at V and 5 bases at J, with 9 bases between. This CDR3 spans 14 amino acids. The germline V gene has CDR1 SEHNR and CDR2 FQNEAQ (reference sequence). This chain's CDR3 is CASSSGPDNSPLHF. As DNA, the CDR3 is TGTGCCAGCAGCTCCGGACCCGATAATTCACCCCTCCACTTT.

There are many counts of this clonotype. This chain joins TRBV2 and TRBJ1-4; 8 nucleotides line up with TRBD1. V was clipped by 7 bases and J by 8 bases; unmatched bases: 9. Germline assignment: CDR1 SNHLY and CDR2 FYNNEI. This CDR3 region has 14 residues. The CDR3 sequence is CASNSNRGLEKLFF. The CDR3 DNA sequence: TGTGCCAGCAACTCGAACAGGGGGTTAGAAAAACTGTTTTTT.

The table lists this clonotype with a few counts. The chain couples TRBV4-3 to TRBJ2-5; possibly TRBD2 for D (6 bases). This CDR3 is built from 15 residues. Trimming pared 4 bases from V and 0 bases from J, leaving 12 bases between. Germline V gene lookup returns CDR1 LGHNA and CDR2 YSLEER. The CDR3 DNA sequence: TGCGCCAGCAGCCGCGGGGCGGGGAACCAAGAGACCCAGTACTTC. Its protein is CASSRGAGNQETQYF.

The genes are TRBV2 and TRBJ2-7, with 13 bases fitting TRBD2. V lost 11 bases to trimming and J lost 11 bases; unmatched junction nucleotides: 12. In germline, CDR1 is SNHLY, CDR2 FYNNEI. CDR3 length equals 13 residues. CDR3 protein: CAGSGTSGMVKYF. CDR3 bases: TGTGCCGGCTCCGGGACTAGCGGGATGGTAAAGTACTTC. The complete variable domain, with remaining parts taken from reference TRBV2 and TRBJ2-7, reads EPEVTQTPSHQVTQMGQEVILRCVPISNHLYFYWYRQILGQKVEFLVSFYNNEISEKSEIFDDQFSVERPDGSNFTLKIRSTKLEDSAMYFCAGSGTSGMVKYFGPGTRLTVT.

This chain connects TRBV29-1 to TRBJ1-5, with unresolved D. The germline gives CDR1 SQVTM, CDR2 ANQGSEA. The CDR3 is 13 residues long. V lost 5 bases and J 2 bases, leaving 10 bases between the germline ends. DNA for the CDR3: TGCAGCGTTTCCGACGGGGGCAATCAGCCCCAGCATTTT. It is translated as CSVSDGGNQPQHF.

This clonotype was recorded once. The V gene is TRBV20-1, the J gene TRBJ2-6; the D is unclear. Trimming stripped 6 bases from V and 0 bases from J, with 12 bases between. The CDR3 sequence is 15 residues long. Germline CDR1 reads DFQATT; CDR2 reads SNEGSKA (reference sequence). This chain's CDR3 is CSAPVSDSGANVLTF. For the CDR3, the DNA is TGCAGTGCGCCGGTCTCAGACTCTGGGGCCAACGTCCTGACTTTC.

Many counts were recorded for this clonotype. This chain connects TRBV27 to TRBJ2-7; D possibly corresponds to TRBD2 (6 bases). The CDR3 covers 15 residues. Trimming pared 2 bases from V and 6 bases from J, leaving 17 bases between. In germline, CDR1 is MNHEY, CDR2 SMNVEV (reference sequence). The CDR3 protein is CASSLNVGQGGEQYF. DNA for the CDR3: TGTGCCAGCAGTTTAAACGTCGGTCAGGGAGGCGAGCAGTACTTC.

The chain couples TRBV3-1 to TRBJ1-1, with D maybe TRBD1 (5 bases). Germline assignment: CDR1 LGHDT and CDR2 YNNKEL (reference sequence). The CDR3 is 14 residues long. Trimming left V 1 base short and J 1 base short, with 7 bases between. The CDR3 DNA follows: TGTGCCAGCAGCCAAGGCGGACAGAACACTGAAGCTTTCTTT. Translation: CASSQGGQNTEAFF.

In this sample, this clonotype turned up a few times. The V and J genes are TRBV19 and TRBJ2-2, with 7 bases identical to TRBD1. J lost 7 bases, V lost 9 bases, and 23 bases had no gene match. The CDR3 sequence is 18 residues long. CDR1 and CDR2 from the germline V gene are LNHDA and SQIVND (reference sequence). The DNA for the CDR3 is TGTGCCAGCAAGACAGGGTTTAAGGCCGCAAGGAGTGGCGGGGAGCTGTTTTTT. Residues: CASKTGFKAARSGGELFF.